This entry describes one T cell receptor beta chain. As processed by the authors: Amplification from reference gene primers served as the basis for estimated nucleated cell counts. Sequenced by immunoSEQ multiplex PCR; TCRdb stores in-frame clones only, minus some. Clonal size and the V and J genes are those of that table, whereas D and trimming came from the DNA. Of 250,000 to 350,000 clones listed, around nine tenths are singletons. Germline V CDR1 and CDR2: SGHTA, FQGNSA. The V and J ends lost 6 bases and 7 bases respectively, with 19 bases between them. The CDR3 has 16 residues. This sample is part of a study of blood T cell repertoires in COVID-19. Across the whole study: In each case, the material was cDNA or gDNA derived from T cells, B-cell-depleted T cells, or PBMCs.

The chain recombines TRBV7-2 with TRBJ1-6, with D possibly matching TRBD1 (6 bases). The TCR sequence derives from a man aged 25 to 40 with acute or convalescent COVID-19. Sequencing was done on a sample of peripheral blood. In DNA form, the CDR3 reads TGTGCCAGCAGACAGGGTGTCTTTCCCCCGAATTCACCCCTCCACTTT. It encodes CASRQGVFPPNSPLHF. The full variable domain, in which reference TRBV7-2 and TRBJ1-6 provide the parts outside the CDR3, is GAGVSQSPSNKVTEKGKDVELRCDPISGHTALYWYRQSLGQGLEFLIYFQGNSAPDKSGLPSDRFSAERTGGSVSTLTIQRTQQEDSAVYLCASRQGVFPPNSPLHFGNGTRLTVT.